This T cell receptor (beta chain) was captured by sequencing in a study of CD8+ T cells in alopecia areata. With respect to this clone: Its antigen remains unidentified.

The study team obtained lesional scalp punch biopsies and peripheral blood from alopecia areata patients. Extracted RNA was reverse transcribed into cDNA, the sequencing template. Clones were read by immunoSEQ multiplex PCR, and TCRdb kept only the in-frame ones, dropping some. Here the sample spans over 200,000 clones, 50% to 70% being singletons. General study points: Normal scalp showed lower clonality than lesional scalp, especially alopecia totalis/universalis. Whereas mice showed it more clearly, TCR sharing across patients was murkier, possibly because of HLA.

Germline CDR1 reads SGHVS; CDR2 reads FQNEAQ. Trimming removed 2 bases from V and 0 bases from J, with 19 bases in between. The CDR3 contains 18 residues. The specimen comprised CD4+ T cells sorted from blood, sampled at week 0. The chain carries TRBV7-8 and TRBJ1-1; no reliable D call. The sequence derives from a human donor with alopecia areata. The CDR3 sequence is CASSLFGRTSPLNTEAFF. CDR3 coding DNA: TGTGCCAGCAGCTTATTCGGACGGACTTCTCCGCTGAACACTGAAGCTTTCTTT.